This T cell receptor beta chain was recovered during a study of post-analysis software for immune sequencing data. In the study overall: Clinical courses comprised relapsing-remitting, secondary progressive and progressive-relapsing multiple sclerosis.

This clonotype has just a few counts. Its cognate antigen is unknown. Between the trimmed V and J ends, which lost 3 bases and 0 bases, there was a span of 5 bases. The CDR3 contains 13 residues. Germline CDR1 is SGHTA and CDR2 is FQGNSA. The TCR beta cDNA libraries carried unique molecular identifiers. T cells numbering roughly 0.95 to 11 million gave rise to about 490,000 cDNA molecules. TCRdb itself ran the PCR reads through MiXCR, one entry per CDR3 protein. The sample has approximately 630,000 distinct CDR3 sequences, 59% seen once. Notes on the study in general: Patients with multiple sclerosis recorded significantly lower normalized Chao1 diversity than controls, the study found. By F measure, strong co-clustering occurred among samples prepared in the same batch. Relative to controls, patients had five TRBV segments at higher frequency, with TRBV5-6, TRBV5-1 and TRBV20-1 among these.

The sample consisted of blood. The chain joins TRBV7-2 to TRBJ1-2; D is unresolved. The sequence derives from a girl aged 2 to 9 with multiple sclerosis. CDR3 sequence: CASSLDANYGYTF. CDR3 nucleotides: TGTGCCAGCAGCTTGGACGCTAACTATGGCTACACCTTC.